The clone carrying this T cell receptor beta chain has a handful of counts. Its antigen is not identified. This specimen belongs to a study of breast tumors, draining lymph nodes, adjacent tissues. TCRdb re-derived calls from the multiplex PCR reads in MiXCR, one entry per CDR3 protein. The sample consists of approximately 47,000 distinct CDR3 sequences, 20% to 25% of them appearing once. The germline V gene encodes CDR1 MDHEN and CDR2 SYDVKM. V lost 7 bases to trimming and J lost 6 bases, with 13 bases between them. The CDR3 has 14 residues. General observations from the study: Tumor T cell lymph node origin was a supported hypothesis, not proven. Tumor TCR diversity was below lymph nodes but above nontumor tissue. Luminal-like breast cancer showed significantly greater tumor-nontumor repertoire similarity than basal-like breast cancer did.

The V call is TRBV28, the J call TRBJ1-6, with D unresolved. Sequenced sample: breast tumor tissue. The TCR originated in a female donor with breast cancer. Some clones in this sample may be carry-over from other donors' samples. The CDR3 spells CASNFRHANSPLHF. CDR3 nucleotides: TGTGCCAGCAACTTTAGACATGCTAATTCACCCCTCCACTTT.